Given below is one T cell receptor (beta chain) in context. Its target is unknown. Generated by immunoSEQ multiplex PCR, the TCRdb table keeps only in-frame clones and is missing some. The sample lists 84,000 or so clones, 88% occurring once. The data stem from a study of OX40 agonist ivuxolimab in advanced cancers. Across the study: Ivuxolimab, an antibody that agonizes OX40 (CD134), was administered to the patients.

Study results and caveats: There was clonal expansion of CD4+ and CD8+ blood T cells by week 6 at 0.1 to 3.0 mg/kg. The authors also found low normalized T-cell clonal expansion in some nonresponders.

Autoimmune disease history or systemic immunosuppression was exclusionary. This CDR3 has 11 amino acids. Germline values: CDR1 MNHNY, CDR2 SVGAGI (reference sequence). Trimming shortened V by 5 bases and J by 7 bases, and 9 bases separated the two germline ends. The chain has TRBV6-6 and TRBJ2-7; TRBD1 might be the D (6 bases). The receptor was derived from an adult with an advanced solid tumor such as melanoma, head and neck, liver or kidney cancer. The source material was CD4+ or CD8+ T cells sorted from blood, sampled in a trial of the OX40 agonist ivuxolimab. Here the CDR3 reads CASSARGEQYF. DNA of the CDR3: TGTGCCAGCAGTGCCAGGGGTGAGCAGTACTTC.